This is a list of T cell receptor beta chains from one sample in a study of shared clonotypes between healthy human individuals. Here immunoSEQ multiplex PCR was the method, and the copy in TCRdb shows in-frame clones only, minus some. There are about 2 million clones in the sample; about 95% occur only once, and roughly 1% lies in the top ten. The sample taken for sequencing was naive CD8+ T cells sorted from blood. Receptor source: a man younger than 30 in good health. Each CDR3 is given with its conserved first and last residue. Each record gives: clone size, V gene, J gene, D gene, CDR3 protein, CDR3 DNA. D genes are given only for firm matches. Clone size is shown for a subset of rows, as once, few, many or a class of expanded clone.

-	TRBV4-1	TRBJ1-5	-	CASSQLVGTSNQPQHF	TGCGCCAGCAGCCAATTGGTCGGGACGAGCAATCAGCCCCAGCATTTT
-	TRBV2	TRBJ2-1	-	CASSDRDYNEQFF	TGTGCCAGCAGTGATCGAGACTACAATGAGCAGTTCTTC
few	TRBV4-2	TRBJ2-1	TRBD1	CASSQIGQGVTYNEQFF	TGTGCCAGCAGCCAGATTGGACAGGGCGTTACCTACAATGAGCAGTTCTTC
-	TRBV9	TRBJ2-3	-	CASSVGSRFHDTQYF	TGTGCCAGCAGCGTAGGTTCCAGGTTCCACGATACGCAGTATTTT
-	TRBV29-1	TRBJ2-2	-	CSVVWRGMNTGELFF	TGCAGCGTTGTGTGGAGGGGAATGAACACCGGGGAGCTGTTTTTT
-	TRBV14	TRBJ2-1	-	CASSQGGGYEQFF	TGTGCCAGCAGCCAAGGAGGAGGGTATGAGCAGTTCTTC
-	TRBV4-1	TRBJ2-7	TRBD1	CASSQRGQGGHEQYF	TGCGCCAGCAGCCAGAGGGGACAGGGTGGCCACGAGCAGTACTTC
-	TRBV6-1	TRBJ1-1	-	CASSEELFMNTEAFF	TGTGCCAGCAGTGAAGAGTTGTTCATGAACACTGAAGCTTTCTTT
once	TRBV25-1	TRBJ2-1	-	CASSDYNEQFF	TGTGCCAGCAGTGACTACAATGAGCAGTTCTTC
-	TRBV5-1	TRBJ2-2	TRBD2	CASSPGEGTGELFF	TGCGCCAGCAGCCCTGGGGAGGGAACCGGGGAGCTGTTTTTT
-	TRBV15	TRBJ1-1	-	CAIAGEGNTEAFF	TGTGCCATTGCCGGAGAAGGGAACACTGAAGCTTTCTTT
-	TRBV28	TRBJ1-1	-	CASSPNIEAFF	TGTGCCAGCAGCCCGAACATTGAAGCTTTCTTT
-	TRBV7-2	TRBJ2-2	-	CASHPFESGNTGELFF	TGTGCCAGCCACCCATTCGAGAGCGGAAACACCGGGGAGCTGTTTTTT
once	TRBV18	TRBJ2-7	-	CASSPTVSYEQYF	TGTGCCAGCTCACCGACAGTCTCCTACGAGCAGTACTTC
-	TRBV27	TRBJ2-3	TRBD2	CASSLRGITDTQYF	TGTGCCAGCAGTTTGCGGGGGATCACAGATACGCAGTATTTT
-	TRBV27	TRBJ2-2	-	CASSPTVSTGELFF	TGTGCCAGCAGCCCGACAGTTTCCACCGGGGAGCTGTTTTTT
-	TRBV10-3	TRBJ2-7	-	CAISEKGGPYEQYF	TGTGCCATCAGTGAGAAGGGGGGCCCCTACGAGCAGTACTTC
once	TRBV13	TRBJ2-1	TRBD2	CASSLDETGGPNEQFF	TGTGCCAGCAGCTTAGACGAAACGGGAGGGCCGAATGAGCAGTTCTTC
-	TRBV6-6	TRBJ1-1	-	CASSYSDRNTEAFF	TGTGCCAGCAGTTACTCTGACCGGAACACTGAAGCTTTCTTT
-	TRBV28	TRBJ1-1	-	CASTLRGVWAEAFF	TGTGCCAGCACCCTAAGAGGGGTGTGGGCTGAAGCTTTCTTT
-	TRBV6-6	TRBJ1-2	-	CASSWPLELGYGYTF	TGTGCCAGCAGTTGGCCGCTGGAGTTGGGTTATGGCTACACCTTC
-	TRBV9	TRBJ2-7	-	CASSSRDWSEQYF	TGTGCCAGCAGCTCGAGGGACTGGAGCGAGCAGTACTTC
once	TRBV18	TRBJ2-7	TRBD2	CASSSGAEQYF	TGTGCCAGCTCAAGCGGGGCTGAGCAGTACTTC
-	TRBV28	TRBJ2-7	TRBD2	CASGEMGLAGEQYF	TGTGCCAGCGGTGAAATGGGACTAGCGGGCGAGCAGTACTTC
-	TRBV9	TRBJ2-3	TRBD2	CASSDNAGGSTDTQYF	TGTGCCAGCAGTGATAATGCGGGAGGAAGCACAGATACGCAGTATTTT
once	TRBV4-3	TRBJ2-7	-	CASSQERYYEQYF	TGCGCCAGCAGCCAAGAAAGGTATTACGAGCAGTACTTC
-	TRBV10-3	TRBJ1-2	TRBD1	CATWDSSGYGYTF	TGTGCCACCTGGGACAGTTCGGGCTATGGCTACACCTTC
-	TRBV7-9	TRBJ2-5	TRBD2	CASSLVGSGRENQETQYF	TGTGCCAGCAGCTTAGTTGGTAGCGGGAGAGAAAACCAAGAGACCCAGTACTTC
-	TRBV6-6	TRBJ2-7	TRBD2	CASSFLSGGADYEQYF	TGTGCCAGCAGCTTCCTTAGCGGGGGGGCCGACTACGAGCAGTACTTC
-	TRBV5-4	TRBJ2-2	-	CASSFTGLTGELFF	TGTGCCAGCAGCTTCACGGGGCTCACCGGGGAGCTGTTTTTT
-	TRBV13	TRBJ2-5	-	CASSLGQGGETQYF	TGTGCCAGCAGCTTAGGGCAGGGAGGAGAGACCCAGTACTTC
once	TRBV27	TRBJ2-5	-	CASSFGGPQGLGTQYF	TGTGCCAGCAGTTTTGGGGGGCCCCAGGGGCTTGGGACCCAGTACTTC
-	TRBV25-1	TRBJ2-7	TRBD1	CASSDRDRVGEQYF	TGTGCCAGCAGTGACCGGGACAGGGTGGGCGAGCAGTACTTC
-	TRBV6-1	TRBJ1-2	-	CASRFPGTSYGYTF	TGTGCCAGCAGGTTCCCCGGGACAAGCTATGGCTACACCTTC
-	TRBV5-6	TRBJ2-3	TRBD2	CASSLGALFSGRATDTQYF	TGTGCCAGCAGCTTGGGAGCGCTCTTTAGCGGGAGGGCAACAGATACGCAGTATTTT
once	TRBV11-2	TRBJ2-7	TRBD2	CASSLESGGLLEQYF	TGTGCCAGCAGCTTAGAGTCGGGAGGGCTCCTCGAGCAGTACTTC
-	TRBV5-4	TRBJ1-4	-	CASSFGGATNEKLFF	TGTGCCAGCAGCTTTGGCGGGGCAACTAATGAAAAACTGTTTTTT
-	TRBV30	TRBJ2-2	-	CAHQTGNTGELFF	TGTGCCCATCAGACAGGGAACACCGGGGAGCTGTTTTTT
-	TRBV14	TRBJ2-3	TRBD2	CASSQERIAGDTQYF	TGTGCCAGCAGCCAAGAAAGGATAGCGGGAGATACGCAGTATTTT
-	TRBV7-9	TRBJ2-1	TRBD2	CASSSSDWREGSGEQFF	TGTGCCAGCAGCTCCTCGGATTGGCGGGAGGGCAGCGGGGAGCAGTTCTTC
-	TRBV27	TRBJ2-1	-	CASSSGLDNEQFF	TGTGCCAGCAGTTCGGGCCTTGACAATGAGCAGTTCTTC
-	TRBV14	TRBJ2-5	-	CASSQHIKSSPGRQETQYF	TGTGCCAGCAGCCAACATATTAAGAGCAGTCCGGGCCGGCAAGAGACCCAGTACTTC
-	TRBV10-1	TRBJ1-5	-	CARRLMRGDSNQPQHF	TGCGCCAGGAGACTAATGAGGGGGGATAGCAATCAGCCCCAGCATTTT
-	TRBV9	TRBJ1-1	-	CASGREEGTEAFF	TGTGCCAGCGGGCGAGAGGAGGGGACAGAAGCTTTCTTT
-	TRBV6-6	TRBJ1-1	-	CASSYALPNTEAFF	TGTGCCAGCAGTTACGCTCTACCGAACACTGAAGCTTTCTTT
-	TRBV7-7	TRBJ2-3	TRBD1	CASSPGQGLADTQYF	TGTGCTAGCAGCCCAGGACAGGGCCTTGCAGATACGCAGTATTTT
once	TRBV29-1	TRBJ2-3	-	CSVEDRASTDTQYF	TGCAGCGTTGAAGATCGGGCTAGCACAGATACGCAGTATTTT
-	TRBV6-5	TRBJ1-2	-	CASIRRGAEGYGYTF	TGTGCCAGCATTCGAAGGGGGGCAGAGGGCTATGGCTACACCTTC
-	TRBV7-9	TRBJ2-1	TRBD2	CASSLPLGRADEQFF	TGTGCCAGCAGCTTACCTTTAGGGAGGGCCGATGAGCAGTTCTTC
-	TRBV6-5	TRBJ2-7	-	CASSYSTGNYEQYF	TGTGCCAGCAGTTACTCGACCGGAAACTACGAGCAGTACTTC
-	TRBV7-8	TRBJ1-4	-	CASSPTPGPNEKLFF	TGTGCCAGCAGCCCCACTCCGGGGCCTAATGAAAAACTGTTTTTT
-	TRBV15	TRBJ2-1	-	CATSRVGLGNEQFF	TGTGCCACCAGCAGAGTTGGCCTAGGCAATGAGCAGTTCTTC
-	TRBV27	TRBJ1-6	-	CASSFFENPYNSPLHF	TGTGCCAGCAGTTTTTTTGAAAATCCTTATAATTCACCCCTCCACTTT
once	TRBV6-6	TRBJ2-1	-	CASKDDGHNEQFF	TGTGCCAGCAAGGATGATGGCCACAATGAGCAGTTCTTC
-	TRBV27	TRBJ2-2	TRBD1	CASSGQGVTNTGELFF	TGTGCCAGCAGTGGACAGGGGGTTACGAACACCGGGGAGCTGTTTTTT
-	TRBV5-6	TRBJ1-6	-	CASSFRTGNSPLHF	TGTGCCAGCAGCTTCCGTACAGGGAATTCACCCCTCCACTTT
few	TRBV4-1	TRBJ1-1	-	CASSQWGSNTEAFF	TGCGCCAGCAGCCAATGGGGGTCGAACACTGAAGCTTTCTTT
-	TRBV7-6	TRBJ2-4	-	CASSSGTVSKNIQYF	TGTGCCAGCAGCTCCGGGACCGTGTCGAAAAACATTCAGTACTTC
-	TRBV10-1	TRBJ1-6	-	CATSLGLNSPLHF	TGCGCCACAAGTCTCGGGCTTAATTCACCCCTCCACTTT